This T cell receptor (beta chain) was retrieved from a study of shared clonotypes between healthy human individuals. Study-wide results and caveats: How much donors shared clonotypes was expected to be affected by sequencing depth. Among the subsets, naive ones generally showed larger estimated richness than memory ones.

Researchers partitioned CD4+ cells into CD45RA+ naive and CD45RA-negative memory subsets. In regard to this clone: Its antigen is not known.

J was trimmed by 8 bases and V by 2 bases; bases with no gene match: 5. Germline loops: CDR1 SGDLS, CDR2 YYNGEE. The length of the CDR3 is 13 residues. TCRdb's copy holds only in-frame clones and misses some; the assay was immunoSEQ multiplex PCR. Of around 1 million clones listed, about 80% were seen once; the top ten hold around 1.5%. The sequence was obtained from a man between 18 and 35 years old in good health. Specimen: memory CD4+ T cells sorted from blood. Subset here: CD45RA-negative fraction. The chain has TRBV9 and TRBJ2-5; 8 bases map to TRBD1. DNA of the CDR3: TGTGCCAGCAGCGTCGGGACAGGTCTTACCCAGTACTTC. This translates into CASSVGTGLTQYF. The full variable domain, in which reference TRBV9 and TRBJ2-5 provide the parts outside the CDR3, is DSGVTQTPKHLITATGQRVTLRCSPRSGDLSVYWYQQSLDQGLQFLIQYYNGEERAKGNILERFSAQQFPDLHSELNLSSLELGDSALYFCASSVGTGLTQYFGPGTRLLVL.